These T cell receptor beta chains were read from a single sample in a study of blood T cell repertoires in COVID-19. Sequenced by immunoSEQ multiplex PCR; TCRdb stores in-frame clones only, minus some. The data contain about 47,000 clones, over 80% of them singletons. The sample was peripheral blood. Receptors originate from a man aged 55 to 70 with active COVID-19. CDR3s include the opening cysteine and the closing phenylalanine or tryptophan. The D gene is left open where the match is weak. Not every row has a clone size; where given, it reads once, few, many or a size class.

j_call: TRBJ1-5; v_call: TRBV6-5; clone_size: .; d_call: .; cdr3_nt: TGTGCCAGCCGGGGGGGTAGCGAACAGCCCCAGCATTTT; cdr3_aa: CASRGGSEQPQHF
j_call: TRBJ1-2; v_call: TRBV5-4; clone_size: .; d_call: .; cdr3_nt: TGTGCCAGCAGGGGAGGATTTAACTATGGCTACACCTTC; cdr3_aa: CASRGGFNYGYTF
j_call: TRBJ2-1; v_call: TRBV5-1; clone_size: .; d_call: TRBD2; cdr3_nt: TGCGCCAGCAGCTTTCGATTTCGACTAGCGGGAGGGTTGGATGAGCAGTTCTTC; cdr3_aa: CASSFRFRLAGGLDEQFF
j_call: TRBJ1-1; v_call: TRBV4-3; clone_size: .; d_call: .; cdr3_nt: TGCGCCAGCAGCCAAGAAGCCCCCGGGGAAACTGAAGCTTTCTTT; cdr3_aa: CASSQEAPGETEAFF
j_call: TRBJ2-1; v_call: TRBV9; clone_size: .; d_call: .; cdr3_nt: TGTGCCAGCAGCAGGACAGGGACTAACAATGAGCAGTTCTTC; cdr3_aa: CASSRTGTNNEQFF
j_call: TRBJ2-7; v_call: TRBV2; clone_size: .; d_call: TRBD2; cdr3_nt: TGTGCCAGCAGTGAGGGACTATCCCCCGACGAGCAGTACTTC; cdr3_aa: CASSEGLSPDEQYF
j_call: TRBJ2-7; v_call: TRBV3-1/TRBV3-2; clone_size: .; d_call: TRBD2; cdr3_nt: TGTGCCAGCAGCCAAGGGTCGGGGGGGAGGTACGAGCAGTACTTC; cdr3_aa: CASSQGSGGRYEQYF
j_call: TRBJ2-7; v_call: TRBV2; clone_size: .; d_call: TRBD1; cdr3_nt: TGTGCCAGCAGACTTGGGGGACAGGGGGCGCATGAGCAGTACTTC; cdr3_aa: CASRLGGQGAHEQYF
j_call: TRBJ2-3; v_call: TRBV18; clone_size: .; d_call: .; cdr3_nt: TGTGCCAGCTCACGGAGCTTAGGAGATACGCAGTATTTT; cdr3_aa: CASSRSLGDTQYF
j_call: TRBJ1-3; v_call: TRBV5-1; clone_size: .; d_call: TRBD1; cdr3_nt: TGCGCCAGCAGCTTGGATACAGGGGCGGTTGGAAACACCATATATTTT; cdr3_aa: CASSLDTGAVGNTIYF
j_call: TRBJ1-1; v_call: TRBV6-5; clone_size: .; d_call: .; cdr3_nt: TGTGCCAGCACTCGGGGTCTTTCCACTGAAGCTTTCTTT; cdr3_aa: CASTRGLSTEAFF
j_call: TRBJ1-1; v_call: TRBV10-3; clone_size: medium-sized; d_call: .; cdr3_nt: TGTGCCACCACCGGCAGGTCGGACACTGAAGCTTTCTTT; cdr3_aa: CATTGRSDTEAFF